Described below is a single T cell receptor beta chain sequence and its context. The antigen remains unidentified. The data derive from a study of identical twins. In TCRdb, the 5' RACE reads were re-called with MiXCR into one record per CDR3 protein. This sample has around 550,000 distinct CDR3 sequences, with 12% to 15% found just once. Study findings and constraints: In zero-insertion analyses, partial confounding could arise from invariant MAIT and iNKT cells. Compared with unrelated sharing, twin-shared out-of-frame alpha sequences had more low-probability sequences. Without tracking the same donors, conclusions rested on cross-sectional statistical analysis.

The same data also went into a second study, on yellow fever vaccine responses in identical twins. Per that paper: Twins reportedly had a vaccine T cell response that seemed partly convergent, partly personalized.

The TCR comes from a woman aged 18-35 years in good health. The material sequenced was CD4+ T cells sorted from blood.

The CDR3 sequence is CASSEGPVRGETQYF. The CDR3, as DNA: TGTGCCAGCAGTGAAGGCCCCGTCCGTGGAGAGACCCAGTACTTC. The rearrangement links TRBV2 to TRBJ2-5; D ambiguous. Germline lookup yields CDR1 SNHLY and CDR2 FYNNEI. There are 15 residues in the CDR3. The germline V and J ends were trimmed by 1 base and 4 bases, with 13 bases remaining between them. Filled out from reference TRBV2 and TRBJ2-5, the complete variable domain reads EPEVTQTPSHQVTQMGQEVILRCVPISNHLYFYWYRQILGQKVEFLVSFYNNEISEKSEIFDDQFSVERPDGSNFTLKIRSTKLEDSAMYFCASSEGPVRGETQYFGPGTRLLVL.